This T cell receptor (beta chain) was sequenced during a study of T cell responses to AZD1222 COVID-19 vaccine (dated by TCRdb to the early 2020s). Turning to the overall study: A total of just over 230 trial participants underwent TCR sequencing, of whom 200 to 220 had received two doses of AZD1222 and approximately 26 had received two doses of the MenACWY control vaccine. Enrollment into the trials was organized by age into subgroups of 18-55, 56-69 and 70-plus years, and those subgroups contained 148, 28 and 57 TCR-sequenced participants, respectively.

The sample's time point label, in plain terms: baseline before first vaccination. What this sample's treatment or condition label stands for: meningococcal conjugate vaccine given as trial control. Vaccinee samples were obtained from the UK trials COV001 and COV002, which included a single-blind randomized controlled phase 2/3 trial of AZD1222 (ChAdOx1 nCoV-19) in healthy adults. For TCRbeta chain sequencing, PBMC samples from trial participants were taken at day 0 and at day 28 after the second dose. Remarks on this clone: Its antigen remains undetermined. No base quality values were provided; no much bigger clone lies one nucleotide off. Distinct nucleotide sequences in the sample also encode this CDR3.

The germline V gene yields KGHSH for CDR1 and LQKENI for CDR2. The CDR3 starts with the cysteine, ends with the phenylalanine, and has 14 residues. The retained sequence is limited to the CDR3, 42 bases, with the frame set at the first base. Trimming removed 0 bases from V and 0 bases from J, leaving 5 bases between the germline ends. The CDR3 regions of human TCRbeta chains were subjected to immunosequencing. The paper's data handling went like this. Repertoire TCRs were checked for matches against a reference library of SARS-CoV-2-specific TCRs that had been generated using the MIRA antigen-specificity platform. Breadth was defined as the fraction of unique TCRs that were SARS-CoV-2-associated, and depth was defined as the fraction of total T cells that were SARS-CoV-2-associated. Using the MIRA data, each spike-specific TCR was assigned both to the spike region to which the TCR was reactive and to a CD4 or CD8 class. Log10-transformed breadth and depth values were compared by one-way ANOVA with Sidak's multiple comparisons tests. Entries here come from immuneACCESS through TCRdb and include only in-frame sequences with V and J called. Some clones fail to appear in such tables; in the studies checked, an unresolved V gene covers under half of the shortfall, and the cause of the remainder is unknown. Clone size and the V and J calls come from that table; the DNA yielded D and trimming. This sample lists over 150,000 clones; roughly 94% were detected once. Roughly 4.3% of the sample goes to the ten largest clones.

Results and caveats for the whole study, not just this receptor: The whole spike protein was spanned by vaccine-associated CD4 TCRs, and dominant responses were seen in regions 160-218 and 743-854. Conclusions about previously exposed vaccinees are limited, since just five to seven AZD1222 recipients were seropositive for SARS-CoV-2 at baseline. In the small 56-69-year group, the increase in depth fell short of significance, most likely because of low power. Reportedly, close to half of the unique spike-specific TCRs recognized epitopes lying outside the regions that are mutated in the B.1.351 and B.1.1.7 variants. Participants were mostly white British, with more females than males. The authors suggested clonal diversity may have been underestimated. Because no day 14 peak-response samples were available, the repertoires could be characterized only after the peak T cell response. Spike-specific TCR breadth and depth rose significantly after two AZD1222 doses compared with day 0 and with MenACWY recipients.

This receptor was identified in an adult in good health. The V and J segments used are TRBV18 and TRBJ1-1, with no D gene named confidently. This sample comprised peripheral blood, obtained on day 0 of MenACWY control vaccination. The CDR3 region has the sequence CASSPPGLNTEAFF. The nucleotide sequence is TGTGCCAGCTCACCACCGGGTTTGAACACTGAAGCTTTCTTT.